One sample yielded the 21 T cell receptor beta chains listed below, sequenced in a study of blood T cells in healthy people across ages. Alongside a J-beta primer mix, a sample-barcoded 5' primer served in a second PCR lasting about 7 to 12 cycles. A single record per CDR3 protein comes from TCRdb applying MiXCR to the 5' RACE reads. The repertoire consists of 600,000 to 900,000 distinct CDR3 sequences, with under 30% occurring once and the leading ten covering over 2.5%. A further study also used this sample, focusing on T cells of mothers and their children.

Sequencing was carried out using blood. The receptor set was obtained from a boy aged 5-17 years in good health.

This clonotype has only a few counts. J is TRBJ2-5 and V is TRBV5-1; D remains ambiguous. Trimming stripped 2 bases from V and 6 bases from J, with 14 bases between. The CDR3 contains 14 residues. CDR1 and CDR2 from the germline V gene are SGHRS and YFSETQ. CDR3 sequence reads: CASSLEVFAQTQYF. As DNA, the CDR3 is TGCGCCAGCAGCTTAGAGGTCTTCGCACAGACCCAGTACTTC.

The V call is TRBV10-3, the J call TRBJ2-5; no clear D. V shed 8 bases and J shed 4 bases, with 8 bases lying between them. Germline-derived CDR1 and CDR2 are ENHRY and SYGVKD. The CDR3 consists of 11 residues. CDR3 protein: CAIGDGETQYF. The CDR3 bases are TGTGCCATCGGCGACGGAGAGACCCAGTACTTC.

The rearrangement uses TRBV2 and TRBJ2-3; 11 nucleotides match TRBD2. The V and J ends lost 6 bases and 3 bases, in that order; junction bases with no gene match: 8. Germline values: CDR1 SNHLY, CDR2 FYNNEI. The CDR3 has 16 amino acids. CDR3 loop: CASSRASGGPTDTQYF. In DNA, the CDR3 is TGTGCCAGCAGCCGAGCTAGCGGGGGGCCTACAGATACGCAGTATTTT. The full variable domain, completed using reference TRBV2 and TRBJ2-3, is EPEVTQTPSHQVTQMGQEVILRCVPISNHLYFYWYRQILGQKVEFLVSFYNNEISEKSEIFDDQFSVERPDGSNFTLKIRSTKLEDSAMYFCASSRASGGPTDTQYFGPGTRLTVL.

The CDR3 region has the DNA TGTGCCAGCAGTTCGTGGGACACAGATACGCAGTATTTT. This translates into CASSSWDTDTQYF. This chain joins TRBV12-3 or TRBV12-4 and TRBJ2-3; D unclear. Trimming stripped 4 bases from V and 2 bases from J, with 7 bases between. CDR3 length: 13 amino acids.

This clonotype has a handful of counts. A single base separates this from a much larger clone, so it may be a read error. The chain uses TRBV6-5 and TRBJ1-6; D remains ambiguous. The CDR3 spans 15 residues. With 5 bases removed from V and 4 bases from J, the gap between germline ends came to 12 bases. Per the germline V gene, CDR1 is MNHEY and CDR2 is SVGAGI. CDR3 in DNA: TGTGCCAGCAGTCTCCGGCGAGGATATAATTCACCCCTCCACTTT. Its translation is CASSLRRGYNSPLHF.

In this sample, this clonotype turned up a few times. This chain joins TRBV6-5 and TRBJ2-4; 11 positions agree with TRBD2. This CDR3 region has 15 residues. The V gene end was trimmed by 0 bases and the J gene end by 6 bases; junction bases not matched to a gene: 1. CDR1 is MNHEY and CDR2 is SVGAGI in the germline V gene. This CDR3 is CASSYSGLAGNIQYF. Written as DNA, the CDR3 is TGTGCCAGCAGTTACTCAGGACTAGCGGGAAACATTCAGTACTTC.

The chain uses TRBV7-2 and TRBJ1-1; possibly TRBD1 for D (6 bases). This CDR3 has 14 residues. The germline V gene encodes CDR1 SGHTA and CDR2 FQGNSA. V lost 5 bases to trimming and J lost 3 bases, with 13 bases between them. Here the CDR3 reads CASSRRGRDTEAFF. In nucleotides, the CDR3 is TGTGCCAGCAGCAGAAGGGGGAGGGACACTGAAGCTTTCTTT.

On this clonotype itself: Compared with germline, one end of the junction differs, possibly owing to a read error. CDR3 sequence reads: CALENTEAFF. DNA for the CDR3: TGTGCCTTAGAGAACACTGAAGCCTTCTTT. The chain joins TRBV7-9 to TRBJ1-1; D not resolved. The germline V gene has CDR1 SEHNR and CDR2 FQNEAQ (reference sequence). The CDR3 sequence is 10 residues long.

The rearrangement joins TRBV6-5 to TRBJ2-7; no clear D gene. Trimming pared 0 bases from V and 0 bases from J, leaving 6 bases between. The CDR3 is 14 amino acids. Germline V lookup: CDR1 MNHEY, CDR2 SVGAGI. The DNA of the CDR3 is TGTGCCAGCAGTTACTCGGAGATCTCCTACGAGCAGTACTTC. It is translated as CASSYSEISYEQYF.

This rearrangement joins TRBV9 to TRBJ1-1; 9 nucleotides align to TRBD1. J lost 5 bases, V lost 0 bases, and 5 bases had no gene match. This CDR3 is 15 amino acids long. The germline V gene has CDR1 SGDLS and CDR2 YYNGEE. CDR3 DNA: TGTGCCAGCAGCGTAGCTGGGACAGGGCGGACTGAAGCTTTCTTT. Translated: CASSVAGTGRTEAFF.

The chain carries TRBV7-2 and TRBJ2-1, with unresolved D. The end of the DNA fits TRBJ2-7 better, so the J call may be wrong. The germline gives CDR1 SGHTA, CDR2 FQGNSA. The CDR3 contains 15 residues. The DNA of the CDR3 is TGTGCCAGCAGCTTATACATAGGAGAAACCTACGAGCAGTACTTC. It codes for CASSLYIGETYEQYF.

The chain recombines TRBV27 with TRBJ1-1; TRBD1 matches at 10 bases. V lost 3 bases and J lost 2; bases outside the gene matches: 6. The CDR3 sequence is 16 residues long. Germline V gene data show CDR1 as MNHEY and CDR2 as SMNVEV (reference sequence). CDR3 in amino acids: CASSFQTGGGNTEAFF. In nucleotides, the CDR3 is TGTGCCAGCAGTTTCCAGACAGGGGGCGGCAACACTGAAGCTTTCTTT.

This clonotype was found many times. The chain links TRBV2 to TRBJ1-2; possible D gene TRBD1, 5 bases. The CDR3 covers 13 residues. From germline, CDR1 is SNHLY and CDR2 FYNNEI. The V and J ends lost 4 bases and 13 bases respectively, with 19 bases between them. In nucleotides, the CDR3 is TGTGCCAGCAGTGTGCGCCTGGAAGGGGACCGCACCTTC. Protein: CASSVRLEGDRTF. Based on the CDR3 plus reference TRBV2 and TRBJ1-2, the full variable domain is EPEVTQTPSHQVTQMGQEVILRCVPISNHLYFYWYRQILGQKVEFLVSFYNNEISEKSEIFDDQFSVERPDGSNFTLKIRSTKLEDSAMYFCASSVRLEGDRTFGSGTRLTVV.

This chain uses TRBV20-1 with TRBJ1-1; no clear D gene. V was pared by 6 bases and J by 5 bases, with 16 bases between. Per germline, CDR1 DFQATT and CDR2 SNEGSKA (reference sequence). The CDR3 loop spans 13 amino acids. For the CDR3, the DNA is TGCAGTGCACTCGTGCCGGGTTCGACTGAAGCTTTCTTT. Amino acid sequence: CSALVPGSTEAFF.

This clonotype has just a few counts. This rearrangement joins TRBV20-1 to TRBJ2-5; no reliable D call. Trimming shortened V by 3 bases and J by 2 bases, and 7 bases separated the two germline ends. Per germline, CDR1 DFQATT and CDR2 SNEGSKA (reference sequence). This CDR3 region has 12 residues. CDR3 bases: TGCAGTGCTAGCCGTTTGCAAGAGACCCAGTACTTC. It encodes CSASRLQETQYF.

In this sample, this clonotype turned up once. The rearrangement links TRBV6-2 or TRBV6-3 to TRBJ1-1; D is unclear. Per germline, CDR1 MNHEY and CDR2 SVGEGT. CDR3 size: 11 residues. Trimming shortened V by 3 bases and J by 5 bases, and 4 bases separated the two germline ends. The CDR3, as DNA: TGTGCCAGCAGTTATCAGACTGAAGCTTTCTTT. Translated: CASSYQTEAFF.

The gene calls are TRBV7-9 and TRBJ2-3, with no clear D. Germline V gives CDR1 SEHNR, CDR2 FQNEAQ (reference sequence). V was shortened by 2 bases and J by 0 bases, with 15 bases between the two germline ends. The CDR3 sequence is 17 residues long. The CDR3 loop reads CASSLSVAATSTDTQYF. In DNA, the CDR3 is TGTGCCAGCAGCTTAAGTGTGGCGGCTACTAGCACAGATACGCAGTATTTT.

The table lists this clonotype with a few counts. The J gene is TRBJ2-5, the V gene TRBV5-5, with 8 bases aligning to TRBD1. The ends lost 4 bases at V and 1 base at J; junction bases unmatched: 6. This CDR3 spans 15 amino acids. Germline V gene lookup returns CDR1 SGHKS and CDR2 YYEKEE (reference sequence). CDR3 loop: CASSLGQAIQETQYF. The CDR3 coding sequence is TGTGCCAGCAGCCTGGGACAGGCGATCCAAGAGACCCAGTACTTC.

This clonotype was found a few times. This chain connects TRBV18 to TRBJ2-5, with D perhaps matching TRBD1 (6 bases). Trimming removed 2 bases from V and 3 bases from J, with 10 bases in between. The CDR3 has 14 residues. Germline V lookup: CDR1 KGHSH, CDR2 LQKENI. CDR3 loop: CASSPGAGEETQYF. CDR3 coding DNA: TGTGCCAGCTCACCAGGGGCAGGGGAAGAGACCCAGTACTTC.

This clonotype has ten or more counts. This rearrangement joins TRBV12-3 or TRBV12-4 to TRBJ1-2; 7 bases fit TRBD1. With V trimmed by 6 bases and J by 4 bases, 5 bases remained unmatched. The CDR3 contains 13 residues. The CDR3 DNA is TGTGCCAGCAGCCCGACAGGGCCCTATGGCTACACCTTC. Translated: CASSPTGPYGYTF.

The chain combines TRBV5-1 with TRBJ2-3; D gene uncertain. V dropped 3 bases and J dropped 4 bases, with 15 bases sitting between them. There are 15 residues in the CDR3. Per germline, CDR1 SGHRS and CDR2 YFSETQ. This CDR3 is CASSYGPREADTQYF. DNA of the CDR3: TGCGCCAGCAGCTACGGACCAAGGGAAGCAGATACGCAGTATTTT.